The 30 T cell receptor beta chains below were found in one sample sequenced in a study of T cell repertoires in cytomegalovirus infection. In TCRdb, the reads were re-called with MiXCR into one record per CDR3 protein. The table records some 300,000 distinct CDR3 sequences, around 9.1% of them present only once. The sample comprised PBMCs. These receptors were collected from a human donor in good health (CMV status not recorded). Some clones in this sample may be carry-over from other donors' samples.

The chain carries TRBV20-1 and TRBJ2-7; TRBD2 aligns across 14 bases. V shed 6 bases and J 0 bases; nucleotides not matched to a gene: 7. The CDR3 is made up of 16 amino acids. Germline values: CDR1 DFQATT, CDR2 SNEGSKA (reference sequence). The CDR3 reads CSAEGTSGGVSYEQYF. The DNA for the CDR3 is TGCAGTGCCGAAGGGACTAGCGGGGGCGTCTCCTACGAGCAGTACTTC.

This rearrangement joins TRBV6-5 to TRBJ2-2; 8 positions agree with TRBD2. The CDR3 is 17 residues long. Looked up from germline, CDR1 is MNHEY and CDR2 is SVGAGI. V gave up 0 bases and J gave up 0 bases; unmatched junction bases: 3. The CDR3 sequence is CASSYSGLAANTGELFF. CDR3 DNA: TGTGCCAGCAGTTACTCCGGACTAGCCGCGAACACCGGGGAGCTGTTTTTT.

This clonotype was detected a few times. The chain has TRBV18 and TRBJ2-7; D is uncertain. CDR1 is KGHSH, CDR2 LQKENI, per germline. This CDR3 contains 12 residues. V lost 6 bases to trimming and J lost 3 bases, with 9 bases between them. This chain's CDR3 is CASSLNDYEQYV. The CDR3 nucleotides read TGTGCCAGCTCTCTCAATGACTACGAGCAGTACGTC.

This clonotype occurred many times. A junction end diverges from the germline sequence, so it may reflect a read error. This rearrangement joins TRBV7-7 to TRBJ2-6; unclear D gene. The CDR3 loop spans 15 amino acids. Germline loops: CDR1 SSHAT, CDR2 FNYEAQ (reference sequence). The DNA for the CDR3 is TGTGCTAGCAGCTTAGATAGGGTAGGGGCCAACGTCCTGACTTTC. It translates to CASSLDRVGANVLTF.

This clonotype was counted many times. CDR3 in DNA: TGTGCCAGCAGCTTAGGGGGTCAGCAAGAGACCCAGTACTTC. This encodes CASSLGGQQETQYF. The chain employs TRBV7-2 and TRBJ2-5, with D hard to call. Germline V gene lookup returns CDR1 SGHTA and CDR2 FQGNSA. CDR3 length equals 14 residues. V lost 1 base to trimming and J lost 2 bases, with 8 bases between them. Combining the CDR3 with reference TRBV7-2 and TRBJ2-5 gives the whole variable domain GAGVSQSPSNKVTEKGKDVELRCDPISGHTALYWYRQSLGQGLEFLIYFQGNSAPDKSGLPSDRFSAERTGGSVSTLTIQRTQQEDSAVYLCASSLGGQQETQYFGPGTRLLVL.

Ten or more counts support this clonotype. V usage is TRBV28 and J usage is TRBJ1-2, with TRBD1 matching over 12 bases. The CDR3 runs 14 residues. The junction had 9 bases not matched to a gene; V was cut back by 8 bases and J by 8 bases. Germline CDR1 is MDHEN and CDR2 is SYDVKM. The CDR3: CASFSGTGGAGYTF. The CDR3 bases are TGTGCCAGCTTTTCCGGGACAGGGGGCGCAGGCTACACCTTC.

CDR3: CSVDLGAYEQYF. CDR3 DNA sequence: TGCAGCGTTGATCTAGGGGCGTACGAGCAGTACTTC. The chain recombines TRBV29-1 with TRBJ2-7; the D gene is possibly TRBD1 (5 bases). The CDR3 runs to 12 residues. Trimming removed 3 bases from V and 4 bases from J, with 10 bases in between. Germline CDR1 and CDR2: SQVTM and ANQGSEA.

In its sample, this clonotype was seen many times. The chain carries TRBV7-2 and TRBJ1-2; the D gene is possibly TRBD1 (6 bases). With 5 bases removed from V and 4 bases from J, the gap between germline ends came to 20 bases. Germline V gene lookup returns CDR1 SGHTA and CDR2 FQGNSA. The CDR3 is 16 residues long. CDR3 sequence (DNA): TGTGCCAGCAGCGCCGGACCAGGGGCGTTTACCTATGGCTACACCTTC. Translation: CASSAGPGAFTYGYTF.

V usage is TRBV6-5 and J usage is TRBJ1-2; D unresolved. CDR3 length: 16 amino acids. V was shortened by 2 bases and J by 3 bases, with 16 bases between the two germline ends. The germline CDR1 and CDR2 sequences are MNHEY and SVGAGI. This CDR3 reads CASSYDSGAFYYGYTF. The CDR3 DNA sequence: TGTGCCAGCAGTTACGATTCCGGAGCGTTTTACTATGGCTACACCTTC.

The rearrangement uses TRBV14 and TRBJ1-3, with D maybe TRBD1 (6 bases). Germline V gives CDR1 SGHDN, CDR2 FVKESK. Deletions cut 1 base from V and 4 bases from J, with 14 bases between. CDR3 length: 16 residues. CDR3 sequence reads: CASSQVPGGEGNTIYF. The CDR3 coding sequence is TGTGCCAGCAGCCAAGTTCCCGGGGGCGAAGGAAACACCATATATTTT.

The sample holds many counts of this clonotype. The chain joins TRBV6-2 or TRBV6-3 to TRBJ1-5; D is possibly TRBD1 (5 bases). V lost 4 bases and J lost 4, with 11 bases in between. The CDR3 is 14 amino acids. Germline V gene sequence: CDR1 MNHEY, CDR2 SVGEGT. The CDR3 DNA is TGTGCCAGCAGTTCAGGGTGGGGGAATCAGCCCCAGCATTTT. Protein product: CASSSGWGNQPQHF.

V gene TRBV28 combines with J gene TRBJ1-5; 9 positions match TRBD1. Germline trimming cut 5 bases from V and 6 bases from J; bases unmatched to any gene: 5. This CDR3 region has 14 residues. CDR1 MDHEN and CDR2 SYDVKM come from the germline V gene. The CDR3 loop is CASSRGQGSQPQHF. Written as DNA, the CDR3 is TGTGCCAGCAGTCGGGGACAGGGCAGTCAGCCCCAGCATTTT.

This clonotype was seen a few times. The J gene is TRBJ2-7, the V gene TRBV6-8; 7 bases agree with TRBD1. The CDR3 totals 15 residues. V shed 7 bases, J shed 2 bases, and the junction held 11 bases outside the gene matches. The germline CDR1 and CDR2 sequences are MNHGY and SAAAGT. The CDR3 region is CASIYYRQGAYEQYF. The CDR3 nucleotides are TGTGCCAGCATCTATTACCGACAGGGCGCCTACGAGCAGTACTTC.

This clonotype came up many times. V usage is TRBV12-5 and J usage is TRBJ2-1; weak D call: TRBD1 (6 bases). Per the germline V gene, CDR1 is LGHNT and CDR2 is FRNRAP. The CDR3 contains 14 residues. Trimming stripped 5 bases from V and 0 bases from J, with 8 bases between. The CDR3 DNA reads as TGTGCTAGTGGTACAGGGCTCTCCTACAATGAGCAGTTCTTC. Amino acid sequence: CASGTGLSYNEQFF.

The chain combines TRBV5-6 with TRBJ1-1, with 8 bases fitting TRBD1. Germline lookup yields CDR1 SGHDT and CDR2 YYEEEE. CDR3 length: 14 residues. Germline trimming cut 4 bases from V and 6 bases from J; bases unmatched to any gene: 8. CDR3 region: CASSIDTDRAEAFF. Written as DNA, the CDR3 is TGTGCCAGCAGCATCGACACGGACAGGGCTGAAGCTTTCTTT.

The chain combines TRBV7-6 with TRBJ2-5, with 9 bases aligning to TRBD1. Per the germline V gene, CDR1 is SGHVS and CDR2 is FNYEAQ. Trimming at V came to 4 bases and at J to 4 bases, leaving 4 bases not matched to a gene. The CDR3 has 14 residues. CDR3 sequence: CASSSLQGAETQYF. The CDR3 DNA follows: TGTGCCAGCAGCTCCTTACAGGGGGCAGAGACCCAGTACTTC. Combining the CDR3 with reference TRBV7-6 and TRBJ2-5 gives the whole variable domain GAGVSQSPRYKVTKRGQDVALRCDPISGHVSLYWYRQALGQGPEFLTYFNYEAQQDKSGLPNDRFSAERPEGSISTLTIQRTEQRDSAMYRCASSSLQGAETQYFGPGTRLLVL.

This clonotype showed up many times. V and J are TRBV29-1 and TRBJ2-7; TRBD2 is a possible D gene (6 bases). Germline V CDR1 and CDR2: SQVTM, ANQGSEA. The CDR3 runs to 12 residues. V lost 3 bases and J lost 4, with 10 bases in between. The CDR3 loop is CSVEEEGYEQYF. In DNA, the CDR3 is TGCAGCGTTGAGGAGGAGGGGTACGAGCAGTACTTC.

This clonotype was seen many times. The V and J genes are TRBV12-3 or TRBV12-4 and TRBJ1-2, with D perhaps TRBD1 (5 bases). Trimming removed 10 bases at V and 0 bases at J, with 18 bases between. The CDR3 sequence is 15 residues long. In DNA, the CDR3 is TGTGCCATCCGGACACAACTCAATTCTAACTATGGCTACACCTTC. Residues: CAIRTQLNSNYGYTF.

This clonotype was recorded at least ten times. This rearrangement joins TRBV7-2 to TRBJ2-1; 14 bases map to TRBD2. The length of the CDR3 is 17 residues. The V and J ends lost 5 bases and 4 bases, in that order; junction bases with no gene match: 7. CDR1 SGHTA and CDR2 FQGNSA come from the germline V gene. The CDR3 sequence is CASSRGTSGRIYNEQFF. The CDR3 DNA reads as TGTGCCAGCAGCCGAGGGACTAGCGGGAGAATTTACAATGAGCAGTTCTTC.

A few counts support this clonotype. The genes are TRBV28 and TRBJ1-2, with D hard to call. The V gene's germline CDR1 is MDHEN and CDR2 SYDVKM. The CDR3 spans 15 residues. The V and J ends lost 5 bases and 0 bases respectively, with 13 bases between them. CDR3 residues: CASSGRRRPNYGYTF. For the CDR3, the DNA is TGTGCCAGCAGTGGGCGGAGGCGCCCTAACTATGGCTACACCTTC.

There are many counts of this clonotype. V and J are TRBV7-2 and TRBJ2-5; TRBD2 agrees at 8 bases. Germline values: CDR1 SGHTA, CDR2 FQGNSA. The CDR3 length is 16 residues. J was trimmed by 4 bases and V by 1 base; bases with no gene match: 8. The CDR3 reads CASSLEVRAGGETQYF. The CDR3 nucleotides are TGTGCCAGCAGCTTAGAAGTCCGGGCGGGAGGAGAGACCCAGTACTTC. The full variable domain, with the rest looked up from reference TRBV7-2 and TRBJ2-5, is GAGVSQSPSNKVTEKGKDVELRCDPISGHTALYWYRQSLGQGLEFLIYFQGNSAPDKSGLPSDRFSAERTGGSVSTLTIQRTQQEDSAVYLCASSLEVRAGGETQYFGPGTRLLVL.

This clonotype was counted ten times or more. The chain couples TRBV7-2 to TRBJ2-1; weak D call: TRBD2 (5 bases). The CDR3 runs to 13 residues. V was shortened by 3 bases and J by 10 bases, with 13 bases between the two germline ends. Germline V lookup: CDR1 SGHTA, CDR2 FQGNSA. This CDR3 is CASSFPPGREQFF. The CDR3 region has the DNA TGTGCCAGCAGCTTCCCGCCGGGAAGGGAGCAGTTCTTC.

This clonotype occurred many times. The rearrangement uses TRBV6-1 and TRBJ1-6, with D maybe TRBD1 (5 bases). Germline values: CDR1 MNHNS, CDR2 SASEGT. The CDR3 consists of 15 residues. The ends were cut back, 2 bases at V and 7 bases at J, with 12 bases in the middle. The CDR3 region is CASSERRGENSPLHF. CDR3 in DNA: TGTGCCAGCAGTGAAAGGAGGGGAGAAAATTCACCCCTCCACTTT.

CDR3 protein: CSVTEEAFF. In DNA form, the CDR3 reads TGCAGCGTGACAGAGGAAGCTTTCTTT. The chain recombines TRBV29-1 with TRBJ1-1, with a tentative D call TRBD1 (5 bases). CDR1 and CDR2 from the germline V gene are SQVTM and ANQGSEA. Trimming took 6 bases from V and 8 from J, leaving 7 bases between them. CDR3 length: 9 residues.

In this sample, this clonotype turned up many times. This chain joins TRBV7-3 and TRBJ2-5, with D unclear. V was clipped by 3 bases and J by 2 bases, with 7 bases between them. In germline, CDR1 is SGHTA, CDR2 FQGTGA. The CDR3 is 13 amino acids. This CDR3 is CASSLGFQETQYF. The CDR3 DNA reads TGTGCCAGCAGCTTGGGCTTTCAAGAGACCCAGTACTTC.

This clonotype has just a few counts. CDR3 sequence: CASSYNPLVRGGDTGELFF. The CDR3 region has the DNA TGTGCCAGCAGTTACAACCCTTTGGTTAGGGGGGGGGACACCGGGGAGCTGTTTTTT. The chain recombines TRBV6-5 with TRBJ2-2, with a tentative D call TRBD2 (7 bases). The V gene lost 2 bases and the J gene lost 3 bases, with 22 bases spanning the gap. The CDR3 spans 19 residues. Germline V CDR1 and CDR2: MNHEY, SVGAGI.

This clonotype showed up many times. CDR3 residues: CASSYKGEVDTQYF. In DNA form, the CDR3 reads TGTGCCAGCAGTTATAAGGGGGAAGTCGATACGCAGTATTTT. The chain recombines TRBV6-5 with TRBJ2-3; D might be TRBD1 (6 bases). This CDR3 is built from 14 residues. Per the germline V gene, CDR1 is MNHEY and CDR2 is SVGAGI. Trimming took off 3 bases at V and 6 bases at J, with 13 bases between the two ends.

This clonotype appeared many times. The chain is built from TRBV2 and TRBJ1-6; weak D call: TRBD1 (5 bases). This CDR3 is built from 21 residues. Germline CDR1 is SNHLY and CDR2 is FYNNEI. Deletions cut 2 bases from V and 0 bases from J, with 23 bases between. The CDR3 region has the DNA TGTGCCAGCAGTGAACGGCGCCAGGGAGGATTAAGAGGCTCCTATAATTCACCCCTCCACTTT. Protein: CASSERRQGGLRGSYNSPLHF.

This clonotype was detected a few times. The rearrangement joins TRBV12-3 or TRBV12-4 to TRBJ2-1; D unclear. The V gene lost 6 bases and the J gene lost 8 bases, with 14 bases spanning the gap. CDR3 length: 13 residues. CDR3 DNA sequence: TGTGCCAGCAGCCCAAGGGTCTGGGATGAGCAGTTCTTC. This codes for CASSPRVWDEQFF.

In its sample, this clonotype was seen many times. The chain has TRBV29-1 and TRBJ1-2, with 8 bases aligning to TRBD1. There are 15 residues in the CDR3. Germline values: CDR1 SQVTM, CDR2 ANQGSEA. V was clipped by 1 base and J by 2 bases; unmatched bases: 6. The CDR3 region is CSVEGPDRGNYGYTF. DNA for the CDR3: TGCAGCGTTGAAGGCCCCGACAGGGGAAACTATGGCTACACCTTC.